This TCR beta chain was sequenced during a study of control samples from healthy donors and cancer patients. The CDR3 is made up of 16 amino acids. The V gene end was trimmed by 6 bases and the J gene end by 8 bases; junction bases not matched to a gene: 18. The V gene's germline CDR1 is SQVTM and CDR2 ANQGSEA. The protocol was immunoSEQ multiplex PCR, while the TCRdb copy is restricted to in-frame clones and leaves out a portion. This table has some 130,000 clones, about nine tenths appearing once. This TCR was recovered from a woman aged 45-59 years in good health. The chain joins TRBV29-1 to TRBJ2-1; TRBD1 matches at 8 bases. Material for sequencing was blood. The CDR3 DNA reads as TGCAGCGTGGCCCACGGGACAGGTCGTGGAAGAGATGAGCAGTTCTTC. Its protein product is CSVAHGTGRGRDEQFF.